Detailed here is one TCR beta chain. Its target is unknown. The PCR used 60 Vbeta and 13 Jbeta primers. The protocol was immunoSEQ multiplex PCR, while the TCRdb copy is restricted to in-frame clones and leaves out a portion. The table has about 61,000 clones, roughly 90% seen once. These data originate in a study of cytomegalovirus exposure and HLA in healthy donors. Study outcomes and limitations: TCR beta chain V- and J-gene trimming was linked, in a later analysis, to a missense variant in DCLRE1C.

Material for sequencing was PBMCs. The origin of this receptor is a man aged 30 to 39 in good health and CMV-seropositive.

The CDR3 reads CASRLAGAGELFF. CDR3 DNA: TGTGCCAGCAGGCTAGCGGGAGCCGGGGAGCTGTTTTTT. J is TRBJ2-2 and V is TRBV28; 10 bases fit TRBD2. The V segment lost 6 bases and the J segment 6 bases; nucleotides outside the gene matches: 1. Germline V gives CDR1 MDHEN, CDR2 SYDVKM. CDR3 length: 13 amino acids.